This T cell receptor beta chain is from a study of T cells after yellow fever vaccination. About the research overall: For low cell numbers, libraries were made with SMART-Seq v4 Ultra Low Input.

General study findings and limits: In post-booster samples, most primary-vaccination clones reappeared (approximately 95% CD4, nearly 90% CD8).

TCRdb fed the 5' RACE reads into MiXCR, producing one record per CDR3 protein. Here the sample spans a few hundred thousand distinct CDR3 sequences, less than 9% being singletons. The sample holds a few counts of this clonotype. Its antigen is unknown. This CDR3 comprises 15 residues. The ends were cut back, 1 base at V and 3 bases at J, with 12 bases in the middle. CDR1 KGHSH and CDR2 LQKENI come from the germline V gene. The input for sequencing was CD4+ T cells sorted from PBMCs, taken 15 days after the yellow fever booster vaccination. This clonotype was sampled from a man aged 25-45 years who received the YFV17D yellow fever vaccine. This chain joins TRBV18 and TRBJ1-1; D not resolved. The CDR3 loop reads CASSPRPPGDTEAFF. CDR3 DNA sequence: TGTGCCAGCTCACCACGGCCACCGGGTGACACTGAAGCTTTCTTT.